This TCR beta chain was sequenced for a study of T-cell reconstitution after alpha-beta-depleted transplantation in children. As concerns this clonotype: The antigen remains undetermined.

Notes on the study in general: Surviving recipient T cells and thymic progenitors accounted for the high day-60 TCRbeta diversity observed in some patients. Several hundred graft clones that had expanded were reportedly the source of alpha-beta T cells about two months after transplant.

The V gene end was trimmed by 1 base and the J gene end by 5 bases; junction bases not matched to a gene: 11. The CDR3 has 17 residues. CDR1 and CDR2 (germline): SGHVS, FQNEAQ. Preparing the TCRbeta library involved the use of unique molecular identifiers. Each CDR3 protein gets one entry after TCRdb re-called the PCR reads with MiXCR. The sample has 500,000 to 650,000 distinct CDR3 sequences; roughly an eighth are singletons. The clonotype was recovered from a female patient aged 2-9 years who had a stem cell transplant for aplastic anemia, so the T cells may come from the graft donor. The chain employs TRBV7-8 and TRBJ2-1; 7 bases fit TRBD2. The material was PBMCs, mostly from graft donor cells, obtained 180 days after TCRalphabeta/CD19-depleted stem cell transplant. This CDR3 reads CASSLGVPAGINNEQFF. CDR3 bases: TGTGCCAGCAGCTTAGGAGTCCCAGCGGGAATAAACAATGAGCAGTTCTTC.